One and the same sample provided the 29 T cell receptor beta chains below, sequenced in a study of T-cell memory formation after mild COVID-19. TCRdb re-derived calls from the 5' RACE reads in MiXCR, one entry per CDR3 protein. Here the sample spans hundreds of thousands of distinct CDR3 sequences, 20% to 25% being singletons. Sequencing input: PBMCs or a T cell subset sorted from them (not recorded which). These receptors were taken from an adult woman who had mild COVID-19 (a few samples of this study predate the infection). Cell type and time point are not known.

This clonotype showed up just once. The chain employs TRBV6-5 and TRBJ1-2; 8 nucleotides match TRBD1. Germline values: CDR1 MNHEY, CDR2 SVGAGI. Trimming at V came to 5 bases and at J to 4 bases, leaving 3 bases not matched to a gene. There are 13 residues in the CDR3. As DNA, the CDR3 is TGTGCCAGCAGTGACAGGGGCCTCTATGGCTACACCTTC. The encoded protein is CASSDRGLYGYTF.

The J gene is TRBJ2-7, the V gene TRBV21-1. TRBV21-1 is reported as a pseudogene. The CDR3 runs to 14 residues. CDR3 residues: CASSSKMSSYEQYF. As DNA, the CDR3 is TGTGCCAGCAGCTCGAAGATGAGCTCCTACGAGCAGTACTTC.

J is TRBJ2-3 and V is TRBV14; D is unclear. V shed 9 bases and J shed 0 bases, with 10 bases lying between them. There are 13 residues in the CDR3. Germline values: CDR1 SGHDN, CDR2 FVKESK. The CDR3 is CASSYLSTDTQYF. The CDR3 bases are TGTGCCAGTTCTTACCTGAGCACAGATACGCAGTATTTT.

This clonotype was found a few times. The chain uses TRBV3-1 and TRBJ2-2; TRBD2 aligns across 9 bases. In germline, CDR1 is LGHDT, CDR2 YNNKEL (reference sequence). CDR3 size: 17 residues. V lost 1 base to trimming and J lost 4 bases; unmatched junction nucleotides: 7. CDR3 nucleotide sequence: TGTGCCAGCAGCCAAGGATTGCGGGGGGGTGTCACCGGGGAGCTGTTTTTT. Protein: CASSQGLRGGVTGELFF. Based on the CDR3 plus reference TRBV3-1 and TRBJ2-2, the full variable domain is DTAVSQTPKYLVTQMGNDKSIKCEQNLGHDTMYWYKQDSKKFLKIMFSYNNKELIINETVPNRFSPKSPDKAHLNLHINSLELGDSAVYFCASSQGLRGGVTGELFFGEGSRLTVL.

This chain joins TRBV7-9 and TRBJ2-7; 8 bases are shared with TRBD1. This CDR3 has 15 amino acids. V shed 2 bases and J 5 bases; nucleotides not matched to a gene: 8. CDR1 SEHNR and CDR2 FQNEAQ come from the germline V gene (reference sequence). In nucleotides, the CDR3 is TGTGCCAGCAGCTTAAGGCAGGGGGCGAGAGACGAGCAGTACTTC. This translates into CASSLRQGARDEQYF.

The chain is built from TRBV12-3 or TRBV12-4 and TRBJ1-6; 7 bases match TRBD1. V dropped 9 bases and J dropped 5; count of bases not matched to a gene: 16. The CDR3 has 17 residues. DNA of the CDR3: TGTGCCAGTGGTTCTTTGTTCGGGGACAGCCATAATTCACCCCTCCACTTT. It yields the protein CASGSLFGDSHNSPLHF.

The chain couples TRBV2 to TRBJ2-2, with 7 bases matching TRBD2. The CDR3 covers 15 residues. CDR1 is SNHLY and CDR2 is FYNNEI in the germline V gene. V shed 1 base, J shed 6 bases, and the junction held 5 bases outside the gene matches. CDR3: CASSEVSGNPGELFF. Here the CDR3 DNA reads TGTGCCAGCAGTGAAGTAAGCGGGAATCCCGGGGAGCTGTTTTTT.

This clonotype was seen only a few times. This chain joins TRBV6-5 and TRBJ2-5; D unresolved. Germline CDR1 and CDR2: MNHEY and SVGAGI. This CDR3 is 14 amino acids long. V lost 0 bases to trimming and J lost 2 bases, with 7 bases between them. CDR3 nucleotide sequence: TGTGCCAGCAGTTACTCGTACAGACAAGAGACCCAGTACTTC. Its protein is CASSYSYRQETQYF.

The chain employs TRBV18 and TRBJ2-7; the match to TRBD1 covers 9 bases. The length of the CDR3 is 15 residues. V trimming: 2 bases; J trimming: 3 bases; junction bases outside the gene matches: 5. Germline V gene sequence: CDR1 KGHSH, CDR2 LQKENI. The CDR3 nucleotides are TGTGCCAGCTCACCAGGGACAGGGAAAGGCTACGAGCAGTACTTC. Protein sequence: CASSPGTGKGYEQYF.

V is TRBV6-5 and J is TRBJ2-4; D is unclear. Germline V gene sequence: CDR1 MNHEY, CDR2 SVGAGI. CDR3 length equals 17 residues. Trimming left V 0 bases short and J 0 bases short, with 12 bases between. The CDR3 DNA sequence: TGTGCCAGCAGTTACTCCCGGACGGTCCTAGCCAAAAACATTCAGTACTTC. This gives the protein CASSYSRTVLAKNIQYF.

The rearrangement joins TRBV7-8 to TRBJ2-5; possible D gene TRBD2, 7 bases. Germline V gives CDR1 SGHVS, CDR2 FQNEAQ. This CDR3 spans 14 amino acids. The germline V and J ends were trimmed by 7 bases and 5 bases, with 17 bases remaining between them. DNA for the CDR3: TGTGCCAGCAACTCCCAGGGGAGGGGGGAGACCCAGTACTTC. It translates to CASNSQGRGETQYF.

The rearrangement links TRBV2 to TRBJ2-7; D is perhaps TRBD2 (5 bases). CDR3 length equals 17 residues. The V gene lost 2 bases and the J gene lost 0 bases, with 17 bases spanning the gap. Germline V lookup: CDR1 SNHLY, CDR2 FYNNEI. The CDR3 region has the DNA TGTGCCAGCAGTGAAAGGAGGACCGAGCTCAGCTCCTACGAGCAGTACTTC. Translation: CASSERRTELSSYEQYF.

CDR3 sequence (DNA): TGTGCCAGCAGTTCCTCTTATGGGGGGGCCAAAAACATTCAGTACTTC. Its translation is CASSSSYGGAKNIQYF. The chain uses TRBV6-5 and TRBJ2-4, with a weak D call TRBD2 (6 bases). This CDR3 comprises 16 residues. Trimming pared 4 bases from V and 1 base from J, leaving 14 bases between. Germline V lookup: CDR1 MNHEY, CDR2 SVGAGI.

This clonotype turned up a few times. V gene TRBV19 combines with J gene TRBJ1-1, with TRBD1 as a possible D gene (6 bases). V was cut by 3 bases and J by 4 bases, with 12 bases left in between. The CDR3 runs to 14 residues. CDR1 is LNHDA, CDR2 SQIVND, per germline (reference sequence). The CDR3 nucleotides read TGTGCCAGTAGTATTCGGCACAGGGCCACTGAAGCTTTCTTT. Translating gives CASSIRHRATEAFF.

This clonotype turned up a few times. The chain is built from TRBV6-5 and TRBJ2-7; D possibly corresponds to TRBD1 (5 bases). Germline CDR1 and CDR2: MNHEY and SVGAGI. V lost 5 bases and J 0 bases, leaving 8 bases between the germline ends. This CDR3 spans 13 amino acids. The CDR3 here is CASSQTASYEQYF. The CDR3 DNA reads as TGTGCCAGCAGTCAGACAGCCTCCTACGAGCAGTACTTC.

This clonotype came up a few times. CDR3 protein: CASSFGDRGSPLHF. The CDR3 nucleotides read TGTGCCAGCAGTTTTGGGGACAGGGGTTCACCCCTCCACTTT. The V gene is TRBV12-3 or TRBV12-4, the J gene TRBJ1-6, with 10 positions matching TRBD1. Trimming cost V 3 bases and J 9 bases; bases outside gene matches: 2. This CDR3 contains 14 residues.

The table lists this clonotype with a few counts. V is TRBV6-1 and J is TRBJ1-5; 7 positions agree with TRBD1. After removal of 3 bases from V and 5 bases from J, the junction contained 7 bases not matched to a gene. CDR3 size: 15 residues. Germline V gene data show CDR1 as MNHNS and CDR2 as SASEGT. CDR3: CASSDHRTGDQPQHF. CDR3 in DNA: TGTGCCAGCAGTGACCACAGAACAGGGGATCAGCCCCAGCATTTT.

This clonotype was detected a few times. The chain carries TRBV29-1 and TRBJ2-2; TRBD1 aligns across 9 bases. CDR1 and CDR2 (germline): SQVTM, ANQGSEA. This CDR3 has 14 residues. Trimming took 7 bases from V and 2 from J; bases not matched to a gene: 5. CDR3 sequence (DNA): TGCAGCGCCGCGGGACAGGGCAACACCGGGGAGCTGTTTTTT. This codes for CSAAGQGNTGELFF.

The J gene is TRBJ2-1, the V gene TRBV7-2, with TRBD2 as a possible D gene (5 bases). Germline V gene lookup returns CDR1 SGHTA and CDR2 FQGNSA. The V end was cut by 1 base, the J end by 4 bases, with 14 bases between. This CDR3 has 16 amino acids. The CDR3 DNA reads as TGTGCCAGCAGCTTAGGCGGGTCGTCGTATTACAATGAGCAGTTCTTC. It codes for CASSLGGSSYYNEQFF. The whole variable domain, filled in from reference TRBV7-2 and TRBJ2-1, reads GAGVSQSPSNKVTEKGKDVELRCDPISGHTALYWYRQSLGQGLEFLIYFQGNSAPDKSGLPSDRFSAERTGGSVSTLTIQRTQQEDSAVYLCASSLGGSSYYNEQFFGPGTRLTVL.

This clonotype has a handful of counts. J is TRBJ2-7 and V is TRBV3-1; D remains unclear. V was clipped by 3 bases and J by 2 bases, with 8 bases between them. The CDR3 is 13 amino acids. CDR1 is LGHDT, CDR2 YNNKEL, per germline (reference sequence). The CDR3 here is CASSHHGTYEQYF. DNA for the CDR3: TGTGCCAGCAGCCACCACGGTACCTACGAGCAGTACTTC.

This clonotype was seen more than once but under ten times. The chain joins TRBV20-1 to TRBJ2-3; 9 bases fit TRBD2. CDR1 DFQATT and CDR2 SNEGSKA come from the germline V gene (reference sequence). V lost 2 bases, J lost 5 bases, and 8 bases stayed unmatched. CDR3 length equals 15 residues. The CDR3 loop is CSARSIAGVGDTQYF. The CDR3 DNA reads as TGCAGTGCTAGATCTATAGCGGGAGTGGGAGATACGCAGTATTTT.

This clonotype was detected only a few times. This chain links TRBV5-1 with TRBJ2-2; possibly TRBD1 for D (6 bases). The CDR3 extends over 15 amino acids. V gave up 5 bases and J gave up 5 bases, with 16 bases separating them. CDR1 is SGHRS, CDR2 YFSETQ, per germline. CDR3 sequence reads: CASSIAQGRTGELFF. Here the CDR3 DNA reads TGCGCCAGCAGTATCGCCCAGGGGAGAACCGGGGAGCTGTTTTTT.

This clonotype was seen a handful of times. The V call is TRBV29-1, the J call TRBJ2-7; 9 bases align to TRBD1. From germline, CDR1 is SQVTM and CDR2 ANQGSEA. Losses at the gene ends were 3 bases for V and 7 bases for J; bases not matched to a gene: 19. This CDR3 has 17 residues. CDR3 nucleotide sequence: TGCAGCGTTGAGCGGGACAGGGTGCGGGAGAGAGCGTGGGAGCAGTACTTC. This sequence encodes CSVERDRVRERAWEQYF.

This chain links TRBV6-1 with TRBJ1-5, with D perhaps matching TRBD1 (6 bases). The germline V gene has CDR1 MNHNS and CDR2 SASEGT. Trimming took off 6 bases at V and 0 bases at J, with 9 bases between the two ends. The CDR3 has 14 residues. CDR3 bases: TGTGCCAGCAGGGACAGTTATAGCAATCAGCCCCAGCATTTT. Amino acid sequence: CASRDSYSNQPQHF.

The CDR3: CSVEVPAEAFTDTQYF. In nucleotides, the CDR3 is TGCAGCGTTGAGGTCCCGGCAGAAGCGTTCACAGATACGCAGTATTTT. The chain is built from TRBV29-1 and TRBJ2-3; D is undetermined. Trimming removed 3 bases from V and 2 bases from J, with 18 bases in between. Germline-derived CDR1 and CDR2 are SQVTM and ANQGSEA. CDR3 length: 16 amino acids.

This chain links TRBV6-4 with TRBJ1-2; 7 bases fit TRBD1. Germline-derived CDR1 and CDR2 are MRHNA and SNTAGT. The junction had 4 bases not matched to a gene; V was cut back by 2 bases and J by 1 base. The CDR3 consists of 15 residues. The CDR3 reads CASSDGTVDNYGYTF. CDR3 DNA: TGTGCCAGCAGTGACGGGACAGTGGATAACTATGGCTACACCTTC.

The chain has TRBV14 and TRBJ2-2; 8 bases fit TRBD1. Per germline, CDR1 SGHDN and CDR2 FVKESK. The CDR3 has 15 residues. V trimming: 8 bases; J trimming: 4 bases; junction bases outside the gene matches: 9. This CDR3 reads CASGSFTGGTGELFF. The CDR3 coding sequence is TGTGCCAGCGGCTCATTCACAGGGGGCACCGGGGAGCTGTTTTTT. Variable domain in full (rest from reference TRBV14 and TRBJ2-2): EAGVTQFPSHSVIEKGQTVTLRCDPISGHDNLYWYRRVMGKEIKFLLHFVKESKQDESGMPNNRFLAERTGGTYSTLKVQPAELEDSGVYFCASGSFTGGTGELFFGEGSRLTVL.

This clonotype has just a few counts. The rearrangement links TRBV27 to TRBJ2-2; 10 bases align to TRBD1. Germline trimming cut 10 bases from V and 3 bases from J; bases unmatched to any gene: 5. The CDR3 loop spans 14 amino acids. CDR1 and CDR2 (germline): MNHEY, SMNVEV (reference sequence). The CDR3 is CATRQGADTGELFF. Written as DNA, the CDR3 is TGTGCCACTCGACAGGGGGCCGACACCGGGGAGCTGTTTTTT.

Details on this clonotype: Just one base apart from a much larger clone, this may be a read error. The chain combines TRBV5-1 with TRBJ1-2; perhaps TRBD1 as D (6 bases). Looked up from germline, CDR1 is SGHRS and CDR2 is YFSETQ. V lost 0 bases and J lost 3, with 6 bases in between. This CDR3 has 13 amino acids. This CDR3 reads CASSLGQDYGYTF. The CDR3 nucleotides are TGCGCCAGCAGCTTGGGACAGGACTATGGCTACACCTTC. Looking up the rest from reference TRBV5-1 and TRBJ1-2 gives the full variable domain: KAGVTQTPRYLIKTRGQQVTLSCSPISGHRSVSWYQQTPGQGLQFLFEYFSETQRNKGNFPGRFSGRQFSNSRSEMNVSTLELGDSALYLCASSLGQDYGYTFGSGTRLTVV.